This T cell receptor beta chain was captured by sequencing in a study of blood T cell repertoires in COVID-19. About the research overall: Specimens from acute and convalescent COVID-19 originated in the United States, Italy and Spain.

The length of the CDR3 is 13 residues. V shed 6 bases and J shed 6 bases, with 14 bases lying between them. Germline V gene sequence: CDR1 MNHEY, CDR2 SVGEGT. Under the authors' procedure: The authors estimated nucleated cell counts from reference gene primer amplification. Sequencing was performed with immunoSEQ multiplex PCR; in TCRdb, only in-frame clones are kept and a portion is missing. V and J calls and clone size are given by that table; D and trimming were obtained from the DNA. Among some 220,000 clones listed, 84% were seen once. Sequencing was done on a sample of peripheral blood. This chain connects TRBV6-2 or TRBV6-3 to TRBJ1-2; D perhaps matches TRBD1 (6 bases). The sequence derives from a woman at least 80 years old with active or convalescent COVID-19. The CDR3 sequence: CASSRTPGDGYTF. The CDR3 DNA reads TGTGCCAGCAGCCGAACCCCAGGGGATGGCTACACCTTC.